Presented here are 24 T cell receptor beta chains from one specimen sequenced in a study of CD8+ T cells in alopecia areata. Treatment specified: oral pan-JAK inhibitor, 5-10 mg twice daily. Extracted from the samples, RNA was reverse transcribed into cDNA to serve as the sequencing template. Clones were read by immunoSEQ multiplex PCR, and TCRdb kept only the in-frame ones, dropping some. This sample yields more than 110,000 clones, of which about 59% are seen a single time; roughly 15% belongs to the top ten. The sequencing here drew on CD8+ T cells sorted from blood, taken at week 4, from a patient treated with tofacitinib. The receptors come from a human donor with alopecia areata.

This clone has a handful of counts. CDR3 sequence (DNA): TGTGCCTGGAGCAGTCAGCCGAACACTGAAGCTTTCTTT. Translating gives CAWSSQPNTEAFF. The chain joins TRBV30 to TRBJ1-1; no reliable D call. Germline V lookup: CDR1 GTSNPN, CDR2 SVGIG (reference sequence). CDR3 size: 13 residues. The ends were cut back, 3 bases at V and 1 base at J, with 9 bases in the middle.

This clone was picked up a small number of times. V is TRBV6-6 and J is TRBJ1-4; D may be TRBD1 (5 bases). The length of the CDR3 is 15 residues. The V end was cut by 4 bases, the J end by 0 bases, with 9 bases between. The germline V gene encodes CDR1 MNHNY and CDR2 SVGAGI (reference sequence). The CDR3 nucleotides read TGTGCCAGCAGTTGGGACGGCTCAACTAATGAAAAACTGTTTTTT. This codes for CASSWDGSTNEKLFF.

The chain uses TRBV15 and TRBJ1-4, with a possible D match to TRBD1 (6 bases). Germline assignment: CDR1 LNHNV and CDR2 YYDKDF (reference sequence). CDR3 length: 15 amino acids. The V and J ends lost 2 bases and 8 bases respectively, with 15 bases between them. The CDR3 nucleotides read TGTGCCACCAGCAGACTAACAGGGACTGACGAAAAACTGTTTTTT. This gives the protein CATSRLTGTDEKLFF.

This clone has a single count. J is TRBJ2-1 and V is TRBV13; no reliable D call. The CDR3 sequence is 14 residues long. Germline V gene sequence: CDR1 PRHDT, CDR2 FYEKMQ (reference sequence). The V and J ends lost 2 bases and 7 bases respectively, with 12 bases between them. The CDR3 protein is CASSLIGQLNEQFF. The DNA for the CDR3 is TGTGCCAGCAGCTTAATCGGTCAGTTGAATGAGCAGTTCTTC.

The V and J genes are TRBV29-1 and TRBJ2-7, with D hard to call. Germline-derived CDR1 and CDR2 are SQVTM and ANQGSEA. The CDR3 spans 14 residues. V was shortened by 4 bases and J by 3 bases, with 16 bases between the two germline ends. The CDR3 DNA is TGCAGCGTTGTAGAGGCAGTTGGTCTCTACGAGCAGTACTTC. Encoded protein: CSVVEAVGLYEQYF.

The gene calls are TRBV29-1 and TRBJ2-3; unclear D gene. This CDR3 region has 14 residues. Germline loops: CDR1 SQVTM, CDR2 ANQGSEA. V shed 4 bases and J shed 5 bases, with 16 bases lying between them. The CDR3 sequence: CSVVSGLRRDTQYF. The DNA of the CDR3 is TGCAGCGTTGTGTCCGGCCTCCGAAGAGATACGCAGTATTTT.

This chain connects TRBV30 to TRBJ2-1; 8 nucleotides line up with TRBD1. CDR1 GTSNPN and CDR2 SVGIG come from the germline V gene (reference sequence). This CDR3 region has 16 residues. V shed 2 bases, J shed 1 base, and the junction held 7 bases outside the gene matches. In DNA form, the CDR3 reads TGTGCCTGGAGTAGGCAGACAGGGGATTCCTACAATGAGCAGTTCTTC. It yields the protein CAWSRQTGDSYNEQFF.

This chain connects TRBV10-3 to TRBJ2-7; the match to TRBD1 covers 8 bases. Germline V gives CDR1 ENHRY, CDR2 SYGVKD. The CDR3 is 14 residues long. After removal of 5 bases from V and 5 bases from J, the junction contained 8 bases not matched to a gene. In DNA, the CDR3 is TGTGCCATCAGTCCTCAGGACAGGGTCCACGAGCAGTACTTC. Residues: CAISPQDRVHEQYF.

V and J are TRBV27 and TRBJ1-2; D gene ambiguous. V lost 0 bases to trimming and J lost 0 bases, with 11 bases between them. Germline loops: CDR1 MNHEY, CDR2 SMNVEV (reference sequence). This CDR3 spans 16 amino acids. This chain's CDR3 is CASSLSVEEANYGYTF. Here the CDR3 DNA reads TGTGCCAGCAGTTTATCGGTAGAAGAAGCTAACTATGGCTACACCTTC.

The chain carries TRBV11-2 and TRBJ2-7; no firm D call. Germline lookup yields CDR1 SGHAT and CDR2 FQNNGV. The CDR3 contains 15 residues. Trimming removed 2 bases at V and 2 bases at J, with 13 bases between. The CDR3, as DNA: TGTGCCAGCAGCTTATCGGCCGGTCTGACCTACGAGCAGTACTTC. This codes for CASSLSAGLTYEQYF.

The genes are TRBV5-4 and TRBJ1-2; 9 nucleotides line up with TRBD1. The CDR3 has 15 residues. V lost 4 bases to trimming and J lost 8 bases; unmatched junction nucleotides: 12. Germline lookup yields CDR1 SGHNT and CDR2 YYREEE (reference sequence). The DNA for the CDR3 is TGTGCCAGCAGCCCGATCGGGACAGGGATAGAAGGCTACACCTTC. The encoded protein is CASSPIGTGIEGYTF. The whole variable domain, remainder taken from reference TRBV5-4 and TRBJ1-2, is ETGVTQSPTHLIKTRGQQVTLRCSSQSGHNTVSWYQQALGQGPQFIFQYYREEENGRGNFPPRFSGLQFPNYSSELNVNALELDDSALYLCASSPIGTGIEGYTFGSGTRLTVV.

The chain couples TRBV9 to TRBJ2-7, with 7 bases fitting TRBD1. This CDR3 is 13 amino acids long. In germline, CDR1 is SGDLS, CDR2 YYNGEE. Trimming cost V 3 bases and J 6 bases; bases outside gene matches: 6. The CDR3 spells CASSETGSLEQYF. The CDR3 coding sequence is TGTGCCAGCAGCGAGACAGGGTCACTCGAGCAGTACTTC. Combining the CDR3 with reference TRBV9 and TRBJ2-7 gives the whole variable domain DSGVTQTPKHLITATGQRVTLRCSPRSGDLSVYWYQQSLDQGLQFLIQYYNGEERAKGNILERFSAQQFPDLHSELNLSSLELGDSALYFCASSETGSLEQYFGPGTRLTVT.

The V gene is TRBV6-5, the J gene TRBJ2-3; tentative D call: TRBD2 (6 bases). CDR3 length equals 15 residues. The V gene's germline CDR1 is MNHEY and CDR2 SVGAGI. V lost 6 bases, J lost 11 bases, and 24 bases lay in between. CDR3 amino acids: CASRYRGLEGMKQYF. In nucleotides, the CDR3 is TGTGCCAGCAGGTACAGAGGGTTGGAGGGCATGAAGCAGTATTTT.

This clone has a handful of counts. V is TRBV29-1 and J is TRBJ2-7; 7 bases are shared with TRBD1. Germline CDR1 SQVTM, CDR2 ANQGSEA. The V and J ends lost 4 bases and 2 bases, in that order; junction bases with no gene match: 5. CDR3 length: 13 residues. CDR3 in amino acids: CSVGTGRAYEQYF. CDR3 in DNA: TGCAGCGTTGGGACAGGAAGGGCCTACGAGCAGTACTTC.

This rearrangement joins TRBV27 to TRBJ2-7; D is undetermined. Germline V lookup: CDR1 MNHEY, CDR2 SMNVEV (reference sequence). The CDR3 covers 13 residues. Trimming took 3 bases from V and 6 from J, leaving 12 bases between them. The CDR3 DNA follows: TGTGCCAGCAGTTTCTTGGGTCTGGGCGAGCAGTACTTC. It specifies CASSFLGLGEQYF.

This chain connects TRBV30 to TRBJ2-7; D perhaps matches TRBD1 (5 bases). Germline lookup yields CDR1 GTSNPN and CDR2 SVGIG (reference sequence). The CDR3 has 13 residues. V was trimmed by 3 bases and J by 2 bases, leaving 11 bases between them. The CDR3 here is CAWSWQGPYEQYF. For the CDR3, the DNA is TGTGCCTGGAGCTGGCAGGGCCCCTACGAGCAGTACTTC.

This chain joins TRBV5-4 and TRBJ1-2, with D hard to call. V lost 0 bases and J 7 bases, leaving 4 bases between the germline ends. Per germline, CDR1 SGHNT and CDR2 YYREEE (reference sequence). The CDR3 has 11 amino acids. This chain's CDR3 is CASSLGGGYTF. In nucleotides, the CDR3 is TGTGCCAGCAGCTTGGGGGGTGGCTACACCTTC.

This rearrangement joins TRBV15 to TRBJ1-5; 7 bases match TRBD1. The CDR3 contains 16 residues. J lost 5 bases, V lost 0 bases, and 7 bases had no gene match. Germline loops: CDR1 LNHNV, CDR2 YYDKDF (reference sequence). The CDR3 here is CATSREGLTGDQPQHF. The DNA for the CDR3 is TGTGCCACCAGCAGAGAAGGGTTAACAGGGGATCAGCCCCAGCATTTT.

V and J are TRBV30 and TRBJ1-2; D is unclear. The V and J ends lost 0 bases and 6 bases respectively, with 14 bases between them. CDR1 is GTSNPN and CDR2 is SVGIG in the germline V gene (reference sequence). This CDR3 has 14 amino acids. CDR3 loop: CAWSVGVPPNGYTF. The CDR3 coding sequence is TGTGCCTGGAGTGTCGGGGTCCCTCCCAATGGCTACACCTTC.

The chain employs TRBV27 and TRBJ1-1; D perhaps matches TRBD1 (5 bases). Deletions cut 2 bases from V and 6 bases from J, with 10 bases between. This CDR3 region has 13 residues. In germline, CDR1 is MNHEY, CDR2 SMNVEV (reference sequence). This chain's CDR3 is CASSLHTGAEAFF. CDR3 nucleotides: TGTGCCAGCAGTTTACATACGGGGGCTGAAGCTTTCTTT.

The gene calls are TRBV5-1 and TRBJ1-1, with D maybe TRBD1 (5 bases). V was shortened by 0 bases and J by 1 base, with 13 bases between the two germline ends. CDR1 SGHRS and CDR2 YFSETQ come from the germline V gene. This CDR3 is 16 amino acids long. CDR3 sequence (DNA): TGCGCCAGCAGCTTGGTATTCTCGACAGCGAACACTGAAGCTTTCTTT. This sequence encodes CASSLVFSTANTEAFF.

This clone came up a few times. The chain recombines TRBV19 with TRBJ1-5; D is undetermined. Per the germline V gene, CDR1 is LNHDA and CDR2 is SQIVND (reference sequence). This CDR3 is 14 amino acids long. V was shortened by 6 bases and J by 3 bases, with 12 bases between the two germline ends. CDR3 nucleotide sequence: TGTGCCAGTAGCCAACGAGGTTACAATCAGCCCCAGCATTTT. Translated, it gives CASSQRGYNQPQHF.

The J gene is TRBJ2-1, the V gene TRBV27; D ambiguous. V was shortened by 2 bases and J by 2 bases, with 7 bases between the two germline ends. Per germline, CDR1 MNHEY and CDR2 SMNVEV (reference sequence). The CDR3 spans 14 residues. The CDR3 DNA sequence: TGTGCCAGCAGTTTAAGTGGGACCTACAATGAGCAGTTCTTC. It encodes CASSLSGTYNEQFF.

CDR3 region: CASSLDIGTDTQYF. The CDR3 DNA reads TGTGCCAGCAGCTTAGATATCGGCACAGATACGCAGTATTTT. This chain links TRBV11-2 with TRBJ2-3, with D uncertain. Trimming removed 0 bases at V and 1 base at J, with 5 bases between. Germline loops: CDR1 SGHAT, CDR2 FQNNGV. This CDR3 comprises 14 residues.